Each of the 10 T cell receptor beta chains below was sequenced from the same sample in a study of low-dose radiotherapy and immunotherapy resistance in tumors. Indicated time point: before trial treatment. TRAV- and TRBV-specific primers primed first-strand cDNA, covering alpha and beta chains. Both a constant-region primer and a V-primer adapter served to amplify TCRs across roughly 21 PCR cycles. TCRdb itself ran the reads through MiXCR, one entry per CDR3 protein. Found here are about 60,000 distinct CDR3 sequences, around 27% of them singletons; the top ten hold 5.5% to 6%. Sequenced material: PBMCs, taken before treatment. The source is a male donor with prostate cancer.

This clonotype was detected only a few times. The gene calls are TRBV5-4 and TRBJ1-4; D is uncertain. V was cut by 0 bases and J by 2 bases, with 5 bases left in between. CDR1 is SGHNT and CDR2 is YYREEE in the germline V gene (reference sequence). The CDR3 has 14 residues. CDR3 coding DNA: TGTGCCAGCAGCTTGGTGGGGACTAATGAAAAACTGTTTTTT. This translates into CASSLVGTNEKLFF.

This clonotype was seen a handful of times. This chain joins TRBV2 and TRBJ2-7; possible D gene TRBD2, 5 bases. The CDR3 is 15 amino acids. Germline CDR1 SNHLY, CDR2 FYNNEI. Trimming took 4 bases from V and 4 from J, leaving 17 bases between them. CDR3 bases: TGTGCCAGCAGTGCCTCCGGAGGATCGCGTTACGAGCAGTACTTC. Amino acid sequence: CASSASGGSRYEQYF.

This clonotype occurred many times. The gene calls are TRBV3-1 and TRBJ2-2; D is unclear. The ends were cut back, 1 base at V and 4 bases at J, with 10 bases in the middle. CDR1 LGHDT and CDR2 YNNKEL come from the germline V gene (reference sequence). The CDR3 runs to 15 residues. CDR3 bases: TGTGCCAGCAGCCAAGCACAGATGGGCACCGGGGAGCTGTTTTTT. Protein: CASSQAQMGTGELFF.

By share, this clonotype counts as medium-sized (0.01 to 0.1%). J is TRBJ2-7 and V is TRBV11-2; D not certain. CDR1 and CDR2 (germline): SGHAT, FQNNGV. The CDR3 is made up of 12 amino acids. With 4 bases removed from V and 0 bases from J, the gap between germline ends came to 4 bases. The CDR3 DNA sequence: TGTGCCAGCAGCTCGTACTCCTACGAGCAGTACTTC. Its protein is CASSSYSYEQYF.

This clonotype was seen ten or more times. This rearrangement joins TRBV5-6 to TRBJ2-5; 12 nucleotides match TRBD2. CDR1 is SGHDT, CDR2 YYEEEE, per germline. CDR3 length equals 21 residues. The V segment lost 0 bases and the J segment 0 bases; nucleotides outside the gene matches: 15. The CDR3 loop is CASSLGPSGGAGFINQETQYF. The CDR3 DNA reads TGTGCCAGCAGCTTGGGACCTAGCGGGGGGGCCGGTTTCATTAACCAAGAGACCCAGTACTTC. The full variable domain, rest sourced from reference TRBV5-6 and TRBJ2-5, is DAGVTQSPTHLIKTRGQQVTLRCSPKSGHDTVSWYQQALGQGPQFIFQYYEEEERQRGNFPDRFSGHQFPNYSSELNVNALLLGDSALYLCASSLGPSGGAGFINQETQYFGPGTRLLVL.

Ten or more counts support this clonotype. The chain is built from TRBV6-4 and TRBJ1-1, with unresolved D. Germline lookup yields CDR1 MRHNA and CDR2 SNTAGT. This CDR3 region has 13 residues. The germline V and J ends were trimmed by 0 bases and 4 bases, with 6 bases remaining between them. The CDR3 nucleotides are TGTGCCAGCAGTGACTCGTGGGGCACTGAAGCTTTCTTT. It encodes CASSDSWGTEAFF.

This clonotype was counted many times. V gene TRBV5-1 combines with J gene TRBJ2-3; D uncertain. Per the germline V gene, CDR1 is SGHRS and CDR2 is YFSETQ. This CDR3 contains 16 residues. The V end was cut by 4 bases, the J end by 0 bases, with 15 bases between. In nucleotides, the CDR3 is TGCGCCAGCAGCGAATACCAGCGTACTAGCACAGATACGCAGTATTTT. This codes for CASSEYQRTSTDTQYF.

This clonotype was seen at least ten times. The rearrangement joins TRBV11-2 to TRBJ1-2; 8 bases are a match to TRBD1. Per germline, CDR1 SGHAT and CDR2 FQNNGV. The length of the CDR3 is 15 residues. Trimming removed 5 bases from V and 2 bases from J; junction bases left unmatched: 7. This chain's CDR3 is CASSLVTGVNYGYTF. As DNA, the CDR3 is TGTGCCAGCAGCCTGGTGACAGGGGTGAACTATGGCTACACCTTC. The full variable domain, in which reference TRBV11-2 and TRBJ1-2 provide the parts outside the CDR3, is EAGVAQSPRYKIIEKRQSVAFWCNPISGHATLYWYQQILGQGPKLLIQFQNNGVVDDSQLPKDRFSAERLKGVDSTLKIQPAKLEDSAVYLCASSLVTGVNYGYTFGSGTRLTVV.

This clonotype is medium-sized (0.01 to 0.1%). This chain uses TRBV6-6 with TRBJ2-1; 14 nucleotides line up with TRBD2. V lost 6 bases to trimming and J lost 9 bases; unmatched junction nucleotides: 16. Germline V gene lookup returns CDR1 MNHNY and CDR2 SVGAGI (reference sequence). The CDR3 covers 18 residues. The CDR3 is CASSQPSRLAGGPREQFF. DNA for the CDR3: TGTGCCAGCAGCCAACCCTCCCGACTAGCGGGAGGGCCACGTGAGCAGTTCTTC.

There are a few counts of this clonotype. The rearrangement links TRBV5-4 to TRBJ2-1; D perhaps matches TRBD1 (6 bases). V dropped 0 bases and J dropped 5 bases, with 12 bases sitting between them. The CDR3 consists of 15 residues. Germline V gives CDR1 SGHNT, CDR2 YYREEE (reference sequence). CDR3 loop: CASSLGGGPHNEQFF. CDR3 in DNA: TGTGCCAGCAGCTTGGGAGGGGGTCCTCACAATGAGCAGTTCTTC.